The 20 T cell receptor beta chains below come from one sample, sequenced in a study of identical twins. TCRdb reanalysed the 5' RACE reads using MiXCR and keeps one entry per CDR3 protein. The table lists about 520,000 distinct CDR3 sequences, under 25% of them singletons. This same sample was also taken into another study, of T cells expressing NK-cell markers.

The sequencing sample was made of CD4+ T cells sorted from blood. Receptors were obtained from a young woman in good health.

The rearrangement links TRBV21-1 to TRBJ1-2; the table's D gene call, TRBD1, was not cross checked with the DNA. TRBV21-1 is a recognized pseudogene. The CDR3 length is 12 residues. This chain's CDR3 is CASSIRGPNYTF. The DNA for the CDR3 is TGTGCCAGCAGCATACGGGGACCGAACTACACCTTC.

In nucleotides, the CDR3 is TGTGCCAGCAGTTCCCCATCCAGCCGATTCTATGGCTACACCTTC. Amino acids: CASSSPSSRFYGYTF. This sequence joins TRBV27 and TRBJ1-2; no definite D call. The CDR3 consists of 15 residues. Trimming left V 4 bases short and J 4 bases short, with 16 bases between. The germline V gene has CDR1 MNHEY and CDR2 SMNVEV (reference sequence).

This clonotype was detected a few times. The rearrangement links TRBV7-6 to TRBJ2-1, with 10 nucleotides matching TRBD2. The V and J ends lost 3 bases and 6 bases, in that order; junction bases with no gene match: 5. In germline, CDR1 is SGHVS, CDR2 FNYEAQ. The CDR3 is 15 residues long. The CDR3 DNA sequence: TGTGCCAGCAGCTTTGCTAGCGGGAGCTTCAATGAGCAGTTCTTC. This encodes CASSFASGSFNEQFF.

The chain links TRBV5-1 to TRBJ2-1, with 9 bases fitting TRBD2. The germline gives CDR1 SGHRS, CDR2 YFSETQ. The CDR3 spans 15 residues. V lost 3 bases, J lost 5 bases, and 6 bases stayed unmatched. CDR3: CASSSLAGEDNEQFF. In DNA, the CDR3 is TGCGCCAGCAGCTCCTTAGCGGGAGAGGACAATGAGCAGTTCTTC.

V gene TRBV6-1 combines with J gene TRBJ2-7; D remains ambiguous. The V gene's germline CDR1 is MNHNS and CDR2 SASEGT. V was pared by 5 bases and J by 2 bases, with 16 bases between. This CDR3 has 15 residues. CDR3 nucleotides: TGTGCCAGCAGTCCCCCCGAGAGAGGCGCCTACGAGCAGTACTTC. This codes for CASSPPERGAYEQYF.

This clonotype appeared many times. The rearrangement uses TRBV12-3 or TRBV12-4 and TRBJ2-1; 7 bases map to TRBD1. J lost 9 bases, V lost 6 bases, and 20 bases had no gene match. The length of the CDR3 is 17 residues. CDR3 amino acids: CASRPGPRQGHSIEQFF. DNA of the CDR3: TGTGCCAGCAGGCCTGGTCCAAGACAGGGACACTCTATTGAGCAGTTCTTC.

This clonotype has at least ten counts. The chain recombines TRBV12-3 or TRBV12-4 with TRBJ2-7, with D unclear. Deletions cut 3 bases from V and 4 bases from J, with 4 bases between. The CDR3 is 11 residues long. CDR3 amino acids: CASSFQYEQYF. The CDR3 DNA follows: TGTGCCAGCAGTTTTCAGTACGAGCAGTACTTC.

The rearrangement joins TRBV12-3 or TRBV12-4 to TRBJ1-1; possibly TRBD1 for D (6 bases). The CDR3 totals 13 residues. Trimming stripped 3 bases from V and 3 bases from J, with 8 bases between. The CDR3: CASSFNRDTEAFF. For the CDR3, the DNA is TGTGCCAGCAGTTTTAACAGGGACACTGAAGCTTTCTTT.

This clonotype has only a few counts. This chain joins TRBV5-1 and TRBJ2-3; no definite D call. CDR3 size: 13 residues. Germline CDR1 SGHRS, CDR2 YFSETQ. Trimming left V 5 bases short and J 2 bases short, with 9 bases between. In DNA, the CDR3 is TGCGCCAGCAGACCAACAAACACAGATACGCAGTATTTT. Its translation is CASRPTNTDTQYF.

This chain joins TRBV6-2 or TRBV6-3 and TRBJ2-5; D unresolved. CDR1 and CDR2 from the germline V gene are MNHEY and SVGEGT. V was pared by 1 base and J by 1 base, with 7 bases between. The length of the CDR3 is 14 residues. The CDR3 reads CASSYFRPQETQYF. The CDR3 region has the DNA TGTGCCAGCAGTTACTTCCGGCCCCAAGAGACCCAGTACTTC.

This clonotype turned up a few times. The genes are TRBV5-6 and TRBJ1-1; D possibly corresponds to TRBD1 (5 bases). Germline V gives CDR1 SGHDT, CDR2 YYEEEE. This CDR3 contains 15 residues. Trimming shortened V by 3 bases and J by 1 base, and 13 bases separated the two germline ends. This chain's CDR3 is CASSSQVGANTEAFF. Written as DNA, the CDR3 is TGTGCCAGCAGCTCCCAGGTAGGGGCGAACACTGAAGCTTTCTTT.

This chain uses TRBV2 with TRBJ1-1; possibly TRBD1 for D (5 bases). The CDR3 covers 13 residues. Germline loops: CDR1 SNHLY, CDR2 FYNNEI. The V and J ends lost 4 bases and 10 bases respectively, with 16 bases between them. The CDR3 region has the DNA TGTGCCAGCAGTGGGCGGGGGACCCGGAGAGCTTTCTTT. This sequence encodes CASSGRGTRRAFF.

This clonotype was detected only a few times. The chain joins TRBV12-3 or TRBV12-4 to TRBJ2-1, with TRBD1 matching over 7 bases. This CDR3 comprises 12 residues. V was pared by 6 bases and J by 12 bases, with 8 bases of the junction left unmatched. The CDR3 DNA reads as TGTGCCAGCAGCCAGAGGGGGCCTGGGCAGTTCTTC. Its protein product is CASSQRGPGQFF.

This clonotype was picked up a small number of times. This chain connects TRBV5-1 to TRBJ2-3; 8 bases are a match to TRBD1. Germline CDR1 reads SGHRS; CDR2 reads YFSETQ. The CDR3 consists of 16 residues. J lost 4 bases, V lost 2 bases, and 9 bases had no gene match. The CDR3 DNA reads as TGCGCCAGCAGCTTTCGGACAGGGCCAGGACCAGATACGCAGTATTTT. The encoded protein is CASSFRTGPGPDTQYF.

The chain links TRBV3-1 to TRBJ1-1; a possible D gene is TRBD1 (5 bases). The germline V gene encodes CDR1 LGHDT and CDR2 YNNKEL (reference sequence). Trimming stripped 7 bases from V and 11 bases from J, with 26 bases between. The CDR3 has 15 residues. The CDR3 nucleotides read TGTGCCAGCACACCGACCGGGGCCCGGGGGATTCGGGCTTTCTTT. Translated: CASTPTGARGIRAFF.

The chain uses TRBV12-3 or TRBV12-4 and TRBJ1-5; D is possibly TRBD1 (5 bases). V lost 7 bases and J lost 4, with 14 bases in between. The CDR3 consists of 14 residues. CDR3 loop: CASTQGLGNQPQHF. DNA of the CDR3: TGTGCCAGCACCCAGGGTCTGGGTAATCAGCCCCAGCATTTT.

This clonotype has a handful of counts. The chain couples TRBV18 to TRBJ1-1; a weak D match, TRBD1 (6 bases). The length of the CDR3 is 14 residues. The V gene lost 5 bases and the J gene lost 4 bases, with 14 bases spanning the gap. In germline, CDR1 is KGHSH, CDR2 LQKENI. Here the CDR3 reads CASSATGTITEAFF. CDR3 nucleotide sequence: TGTGCCAGCTCAGCTACCGGGACAATCACTGAAGCTTTCTTT.

This clonotype has a count of ten or more. The chain combines TRBV24-1 with TRBJ2-7; D remains unclear. Germline lookup yields CDR1 KGHDR and CDR2 SFDVKD. The ends were cut back, 7 bases at V and 0 bases at J, with 21 bases in the middle. CDR3 length equals 17 residues. In DNA, the CDR3 is TGTGCCACCAGCTCTCTAGGGTCGGCTGGAAGCTCCTACGAGCAGTACTTC. This gives the protein CATSSLGSAGSSYEQYF.

With respect to this clonotype: This clone may be a read error of a much larger clone one base away. The rearrangement links TRBV11-3 to TRBJ2-7; possible D gene TRBD1, 5 bases. The V and J ends lost 5 bases and 1 base respectively, with 9 bases between them. Germline lookup yields CDR1 SGHNT and CDR2 YENEEA. The CDR3 has 13 amino acids. In DNA form, the CDR3 reads TGTGCCAGCAGCCAGGGAAAATCCTACGAGCAGTACTTC. Encoded protein: CASSQGKSYEQYF.

This clonotype was picked up a small number of times. This sequence joins TRBV29-1 and TRBJ1-1; no definite D call. The CDR3 sequence is 11 residues long. In germline, CDR1 is SQVTM, CDR2 ANQGSEA. Between the trimmed V and J ends, which lost 7 bases and 0 bases, there was a span of 6 bases. CDR3 sequence: CSGTVNTEAFF. CDR3 coding DNA: TGCAGCGGCACGGTGAACACTGAAGCTTTCTTT.